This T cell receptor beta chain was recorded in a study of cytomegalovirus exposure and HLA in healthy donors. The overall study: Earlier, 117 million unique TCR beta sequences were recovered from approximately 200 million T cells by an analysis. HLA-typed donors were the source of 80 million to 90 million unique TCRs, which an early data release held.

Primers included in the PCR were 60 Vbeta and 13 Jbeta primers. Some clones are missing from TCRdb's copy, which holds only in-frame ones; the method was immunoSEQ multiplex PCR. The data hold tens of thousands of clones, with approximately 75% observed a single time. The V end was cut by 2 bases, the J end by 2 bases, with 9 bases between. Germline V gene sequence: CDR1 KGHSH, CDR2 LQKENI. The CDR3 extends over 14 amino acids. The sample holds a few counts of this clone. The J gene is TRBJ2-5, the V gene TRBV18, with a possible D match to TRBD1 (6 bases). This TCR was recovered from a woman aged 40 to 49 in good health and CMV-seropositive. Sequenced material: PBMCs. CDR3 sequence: CASSPGTPQETQYF. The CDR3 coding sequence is TGTGCCAGCTCACCAGGGACACCTCAAGAGACCCAGTACTTC.